Below are 8 T cell receptor beta chains sequenced from a single sample in a study of OX40 agonist ivuxolimab in advanced cancers. TCRdb's copy holds only in-frame clones and misses some; the assay was immunoSEQ multiplex PCR. The sample contains about 6,700 clones, approximately 94% of which appear only once. The sequenced sample was CD4+ or CD8+ T cells sorted from blood, obtained in a trial of the OX40 agonist ivuxolimab. The receptor source for this set is an adult with an advanced solid tumor such as melanoma, head and neck, liver or kidney cancer.

The rearrangement uses TRBV9 and TRBJ2-3, with TRBD2 matching over 8 bases. The trim removed 4 bases at V and 6 bases at J, leaving 10 bases unmatched. CDR3 length equals 15 residues. CDR1 SGDLS and CDR2 YYNGEE come from the germline V gene. DNA of the CDR3: TGTGCCAGCAGCACAACTAGCGGTAGGTTGGATACGCAGTATTTT. It yields the protein CASSTTSGRLDTQYF.

The CDR3 loop is CASSLQGQMNTEAFF. CDR3 bases: TGTGCCAGCAGCTTACAAGGGCAGATGAACACTGAAGCTTTCTTT. The chain links TRBV11-2 to TRBJ1-1; D ambiguous. The CDR3 totals 15 residues. V lost 2 bases and J lost 0, with 10 bases in between. Germline-derived CDR1 and CDR2 are SGHAT and FQNNGV.

This sequence joins TRBV4-2 and TRBJ2-7, with D possibly TRBD1 on 6 matching bases. The V and J ends lost 0 bases and 3 bases respectively, with 12 bases between them. The CDR3 extends over 15 amino acids. Germline values: CDR1 LGHNA, CDR2 YNFKEQ. The CDR3 DNA reads as TGTGCCAGCAGCCAAGATTTGAGGGGGAGCTACGAGCAGTACTTC. Protein product: CASSQDLRGSYEQYF.

This chain links TRBV7-3 with TRBJ2-3, with a weak D call TRBD2 (6 bases). CDR3 size: 13 residues. The germline CDR1 and CDR2 sequences are SGHTA and FQGTGA. Trimming cost V 8 bases and J 6 bases, with 15 bases left between them. In nucleotides, the CDR3 is TGTGCCAGCCGGGAGCCCCCGGGGGATACGCAGTATTTT. Amino acids: CASREPPGDTQYF.

The V call is TRBV25-1, the J call TRBJ2-6; D perhaps matches TRBD1 (6 bases). The CDR3 sequence is 16 residues long. V lost 4 bases to trimming and J lost 3 bases, with 13 bases between them. Germline values: CDR1 MGHDK, CDR2 SYGVNS. The CDR3 bases are TGTGCCAGCAGTGTCCAGGGGAGCGGTGGGGCCAACGTCCTGACTTTC. It is translated as CASSVQGSGGANVLTF.

The V call is TRBV7-2, the J call TRBJ1-4; D not resolved. V was shortened by 5 bases and J by 5 bases, with 9 bases between the two germline ends. The CDR3 consists of 13 residues. Looked up from germline, CDR1 is SGHTA and CDR2 is FQGNSA. The CDR3 DNA reads TGTGCCAGCAGCCCAGATTTGAATGAAAAACTGTTTTTT. Amino acids: CASSPDLNEKLFF. The variable domain in full, with the rest retrieved from reference TRBV7-2 and TRBJ1-4, is GAGVSQSPSNKVTEKGKDVELRCDPISGHTALYWYRQSLGQGLEFLIYFQGNSAPDKSGLPSDRFSAERTGGSVSTLTIQRTQQEDSAVYLCASSPDLNEKLFFGSGTQLSVL.

The chain joins TRBV11-1 to TRBJ2-5, with 10 bases identical to TRBD2. CDR3 length: 16 amino acids. The V and J ends lost 1 base and 3 bases, in that order; junction bases with no gene match: 5. Germline V lookup: CDR1 SGHAT, CDR2 FQDESV (reference sequence). The CDR3 coding sequence is TGTGCCAGCAGCTTAGGTTCTAGCGGGAGAAAAGAGACCCAGTACTTC. Translating gives CASSLGSSGRKETQYF.

The chain couples TRBV9 to TRBJ2-3; D call uncertain. Trimming removed 0 bases from V and 7 bases from J, with 9 bases in between. Germline V gene lookup returns CDR1 SGDLS and CDR2 YYNGEE. The CDR3 has 13 residues. CDR3 in amino acids: CASSVATANTQYF. As DNA, the CDR3 is TGTGCCAGCAGCGTAGCTACAGCTAATACGCAGTATTTT.